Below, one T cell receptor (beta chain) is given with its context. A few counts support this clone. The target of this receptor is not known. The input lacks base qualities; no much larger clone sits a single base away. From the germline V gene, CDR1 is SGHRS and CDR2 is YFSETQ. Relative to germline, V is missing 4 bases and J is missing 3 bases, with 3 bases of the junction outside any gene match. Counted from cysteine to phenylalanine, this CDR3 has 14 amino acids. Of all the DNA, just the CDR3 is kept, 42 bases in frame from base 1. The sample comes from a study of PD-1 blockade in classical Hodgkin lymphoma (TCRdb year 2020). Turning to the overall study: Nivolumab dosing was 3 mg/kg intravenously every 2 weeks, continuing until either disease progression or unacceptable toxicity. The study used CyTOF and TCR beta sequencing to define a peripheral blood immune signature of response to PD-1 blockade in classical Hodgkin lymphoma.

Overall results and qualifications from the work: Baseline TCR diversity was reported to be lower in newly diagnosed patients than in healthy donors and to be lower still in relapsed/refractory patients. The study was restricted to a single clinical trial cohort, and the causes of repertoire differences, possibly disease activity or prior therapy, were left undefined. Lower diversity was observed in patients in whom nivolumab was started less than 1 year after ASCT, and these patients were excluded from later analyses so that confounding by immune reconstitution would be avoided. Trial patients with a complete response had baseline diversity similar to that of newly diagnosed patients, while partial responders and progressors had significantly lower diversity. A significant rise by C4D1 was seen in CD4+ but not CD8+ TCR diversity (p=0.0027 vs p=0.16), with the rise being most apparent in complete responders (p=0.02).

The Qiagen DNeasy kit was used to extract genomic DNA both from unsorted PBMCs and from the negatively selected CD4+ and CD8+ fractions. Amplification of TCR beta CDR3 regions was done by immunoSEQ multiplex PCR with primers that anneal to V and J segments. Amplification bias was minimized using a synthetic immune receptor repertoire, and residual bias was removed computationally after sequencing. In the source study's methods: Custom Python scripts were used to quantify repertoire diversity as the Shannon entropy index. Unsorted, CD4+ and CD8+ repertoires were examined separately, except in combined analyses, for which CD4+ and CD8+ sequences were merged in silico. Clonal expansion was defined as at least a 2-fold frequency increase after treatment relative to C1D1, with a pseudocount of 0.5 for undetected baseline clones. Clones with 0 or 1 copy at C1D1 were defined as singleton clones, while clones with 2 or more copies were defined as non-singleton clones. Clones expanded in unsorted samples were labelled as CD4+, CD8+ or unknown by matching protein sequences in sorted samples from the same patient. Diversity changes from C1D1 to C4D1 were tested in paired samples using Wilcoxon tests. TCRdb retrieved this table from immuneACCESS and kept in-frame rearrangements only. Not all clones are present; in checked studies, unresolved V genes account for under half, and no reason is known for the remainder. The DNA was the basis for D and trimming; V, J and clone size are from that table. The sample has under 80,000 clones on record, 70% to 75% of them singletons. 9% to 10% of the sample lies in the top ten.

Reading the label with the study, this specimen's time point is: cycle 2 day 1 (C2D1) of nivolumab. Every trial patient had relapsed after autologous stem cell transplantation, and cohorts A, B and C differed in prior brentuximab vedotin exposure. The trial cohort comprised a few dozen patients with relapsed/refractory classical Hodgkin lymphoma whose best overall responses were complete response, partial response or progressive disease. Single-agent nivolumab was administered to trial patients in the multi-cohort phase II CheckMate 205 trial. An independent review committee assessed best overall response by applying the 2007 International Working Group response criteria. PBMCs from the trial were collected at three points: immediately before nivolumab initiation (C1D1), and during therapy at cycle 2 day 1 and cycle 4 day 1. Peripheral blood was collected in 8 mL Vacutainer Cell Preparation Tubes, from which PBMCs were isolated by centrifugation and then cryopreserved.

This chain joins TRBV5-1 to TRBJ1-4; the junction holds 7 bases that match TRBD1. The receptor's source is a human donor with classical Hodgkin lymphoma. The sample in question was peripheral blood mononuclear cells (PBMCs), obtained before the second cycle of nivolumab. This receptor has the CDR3 CASSEGAPNEKLFF. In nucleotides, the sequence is TGCGCCAGCAGCGAGGGGGCACCTAATGAAAAACTGTTTTTT. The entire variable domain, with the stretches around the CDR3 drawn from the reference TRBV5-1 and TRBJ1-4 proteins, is KAGVTQTPRYLIKTRGQQVTLSCSPISGHRSVSWYQQTPGQGLQFLFEYFSETQRNKGNFPGRFSGRQFSNSRSEMNVSTLELGDSALYLCASSEGAPNEKLFFGSGTQLSVL.